This T cell receptor (beta chain) was sequenced for a study of regulatory T cells in long-lasting Graves disease. Study in general: The study enrolled newly diagnosed Graves' patients on antithyroid drugs under 3 months. The study, taken as a whole, reports: Accuracy was possibly reduced by small sample size. Blood alone, not thyroid tissue, was studied.

This clonotype has a handful of counts. The antigen is not known. Between the trimmed V and J ends, which lost 1 base and 3 bases, there was a span of 9 bases. Germline values: CDR1 SGHDN, CDR2 FVKESK. The CDR3 is 15 amino acids. Arm-PCR of CDR3 regions and iRepertoire HTBI primers were used to build TCR beta libraries. TCRdb called the multiplex PCR reads again in MiXCR, with one record for every CDR3 protein. This table holds under 450,000 distinct CDR3 sequences, around 15% found once. The time point: newly diagnosed GD, antithyroid drugs for less than 3 months. Following extraction of RNA from PBMCs, that RNA was used to make the TCR library. This sample also appeared in a second study, on T cells in Graves' hyperthyroidism and ophthalmopathy. This second study notes: Exclusion of a patient resulted from uncontrolled infection, other autoimmune disease, pregnancy or lactation.

This sequence joins TRBV14 and TRBJ2-2; perhaps TRBD2 as D (5 bases). This TCR came from a woman younger than 35 with Graves disease. The sequencing here drew on peripheral blood mononuclear cells (PBMCs), taken at new diagnosis, from a patient treated with antithyroid drugs. CDR3 sequence: CASSQGRTYTGELFF. Written as DNA, the CDR3 is TGTGCCAGCAGCCAAGGGAGGACCTACACCGGGGAGCTGTTTTTT. Supplemented by reference TRBV14 and TRBJ2-2, the full variable domain reads EAGVTQFPSHSVIEKGQTVTLRCDPISGHDNLYWYRRVMGKEIKFLLHFVKESKQDESGMPNNRFLAERTGGTYSTLKVQPAELEDSGVYFCASSQGRTYTGELFFGEGSRLTVL.